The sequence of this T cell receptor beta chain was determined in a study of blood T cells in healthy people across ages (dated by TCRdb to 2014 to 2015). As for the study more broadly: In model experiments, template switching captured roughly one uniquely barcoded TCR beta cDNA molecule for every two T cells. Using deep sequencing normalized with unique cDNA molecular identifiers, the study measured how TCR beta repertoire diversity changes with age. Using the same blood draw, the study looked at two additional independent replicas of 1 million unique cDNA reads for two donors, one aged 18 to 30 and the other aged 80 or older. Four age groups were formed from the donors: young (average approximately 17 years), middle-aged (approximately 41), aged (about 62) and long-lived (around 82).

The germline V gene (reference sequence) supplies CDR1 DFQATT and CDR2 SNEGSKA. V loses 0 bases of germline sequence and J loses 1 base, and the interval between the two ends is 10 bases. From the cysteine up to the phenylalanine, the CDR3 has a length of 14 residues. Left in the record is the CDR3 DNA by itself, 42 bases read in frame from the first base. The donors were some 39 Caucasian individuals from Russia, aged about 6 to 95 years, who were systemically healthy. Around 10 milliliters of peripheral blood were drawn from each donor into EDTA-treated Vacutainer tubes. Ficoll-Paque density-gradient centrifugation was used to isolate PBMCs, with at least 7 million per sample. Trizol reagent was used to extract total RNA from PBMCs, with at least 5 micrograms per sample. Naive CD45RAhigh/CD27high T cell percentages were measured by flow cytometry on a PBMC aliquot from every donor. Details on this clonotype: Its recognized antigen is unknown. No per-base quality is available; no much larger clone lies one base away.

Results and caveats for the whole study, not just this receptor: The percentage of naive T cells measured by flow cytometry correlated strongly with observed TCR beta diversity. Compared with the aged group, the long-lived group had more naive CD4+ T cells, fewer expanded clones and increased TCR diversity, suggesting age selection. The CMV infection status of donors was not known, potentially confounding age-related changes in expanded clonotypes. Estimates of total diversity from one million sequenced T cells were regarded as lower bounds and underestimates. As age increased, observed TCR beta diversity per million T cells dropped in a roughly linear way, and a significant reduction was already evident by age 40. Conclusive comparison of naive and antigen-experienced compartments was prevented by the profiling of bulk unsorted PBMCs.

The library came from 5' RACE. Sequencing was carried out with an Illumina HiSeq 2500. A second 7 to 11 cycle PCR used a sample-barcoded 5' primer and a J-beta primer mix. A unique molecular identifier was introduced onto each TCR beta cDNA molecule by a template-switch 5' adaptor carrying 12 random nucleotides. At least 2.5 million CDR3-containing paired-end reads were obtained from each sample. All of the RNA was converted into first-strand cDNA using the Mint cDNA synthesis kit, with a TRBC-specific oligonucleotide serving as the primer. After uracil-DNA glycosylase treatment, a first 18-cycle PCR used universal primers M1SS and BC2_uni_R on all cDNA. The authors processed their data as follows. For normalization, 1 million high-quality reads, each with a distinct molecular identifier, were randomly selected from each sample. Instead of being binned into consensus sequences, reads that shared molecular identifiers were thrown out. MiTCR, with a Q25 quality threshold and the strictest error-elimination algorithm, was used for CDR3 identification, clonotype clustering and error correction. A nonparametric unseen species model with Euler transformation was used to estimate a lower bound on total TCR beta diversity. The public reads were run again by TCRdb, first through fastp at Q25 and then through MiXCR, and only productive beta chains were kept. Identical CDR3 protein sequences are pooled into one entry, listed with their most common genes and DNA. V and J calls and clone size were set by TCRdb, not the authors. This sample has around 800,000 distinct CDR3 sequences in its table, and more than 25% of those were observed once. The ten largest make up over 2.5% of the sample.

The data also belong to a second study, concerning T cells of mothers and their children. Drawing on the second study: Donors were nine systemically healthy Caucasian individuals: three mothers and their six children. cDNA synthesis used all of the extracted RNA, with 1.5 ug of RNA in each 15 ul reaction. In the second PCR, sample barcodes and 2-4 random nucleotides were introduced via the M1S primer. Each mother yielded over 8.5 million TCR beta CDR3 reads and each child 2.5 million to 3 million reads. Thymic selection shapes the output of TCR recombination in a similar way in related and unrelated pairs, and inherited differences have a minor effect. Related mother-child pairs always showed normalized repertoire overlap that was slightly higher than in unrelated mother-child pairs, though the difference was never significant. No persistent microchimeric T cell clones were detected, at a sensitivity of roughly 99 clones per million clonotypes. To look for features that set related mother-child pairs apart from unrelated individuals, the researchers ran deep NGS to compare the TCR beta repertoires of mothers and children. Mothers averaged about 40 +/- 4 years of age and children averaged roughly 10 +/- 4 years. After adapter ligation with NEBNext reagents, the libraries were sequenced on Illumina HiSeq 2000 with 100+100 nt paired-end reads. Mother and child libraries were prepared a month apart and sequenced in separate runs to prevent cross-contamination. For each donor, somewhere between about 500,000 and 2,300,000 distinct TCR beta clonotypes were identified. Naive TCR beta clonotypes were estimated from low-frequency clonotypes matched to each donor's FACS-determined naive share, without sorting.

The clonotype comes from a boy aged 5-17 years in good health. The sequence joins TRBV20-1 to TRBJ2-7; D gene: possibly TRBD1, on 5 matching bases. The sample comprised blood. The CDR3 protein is CSARDEAGSYEQYF. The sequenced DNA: TGCAGTGCTAGAGATGAGGCAGGGTCCTACGAGCAGTACTTC.